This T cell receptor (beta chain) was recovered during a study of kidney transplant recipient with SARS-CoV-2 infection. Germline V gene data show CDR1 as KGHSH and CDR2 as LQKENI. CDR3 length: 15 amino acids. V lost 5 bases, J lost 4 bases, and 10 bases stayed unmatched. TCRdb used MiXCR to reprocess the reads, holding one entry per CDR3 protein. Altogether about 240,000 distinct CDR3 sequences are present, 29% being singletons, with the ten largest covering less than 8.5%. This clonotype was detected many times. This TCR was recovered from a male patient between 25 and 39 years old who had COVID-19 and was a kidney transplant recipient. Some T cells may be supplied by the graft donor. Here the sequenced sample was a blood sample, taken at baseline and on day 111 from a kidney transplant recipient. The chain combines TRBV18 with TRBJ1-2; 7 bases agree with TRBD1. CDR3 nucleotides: TGTGCCAGCTCAACCGACAGGGCCGCCCCCTATGGCTACACCTTC. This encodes CASSTDRAAPYGYTF.